Listed here are 25 T cell receptor beta chains from one sample, sequenced in a study of human T cells and chemical hapten exposure. TCRdb analysed the RACE reads with MiXCR anew, one entry per CDR3 protein. The sample shows roughly 80,000 distinct CDR3 sequences, approximately 12% of them seen only once. Noted time point: patch test 1, 2 weeks after DPC sensitization. The sample's treatment: therapeutic diphenylcyclopropenone sensitization with weekly scalp DPC. Specimen: whole blood, collected in connection with sensitization to the hapten diphenylcyclopropenone (DPC). These receptors were obtained from a woman in her 50s with alopecia areata. Some clones in this sample may be carry-over from other donors' samples.

This clonotype was observed at least ten times. V gene TRBV28 combines with J gene TRBJ2-3; 7 nucleotides agree with TRBD2. The CDR3 has 13 amino acids. Germline V gives CDR1 MDHEN, CDR2 SYDVKM. J gave up 0 bases and V 6 bases, and 0 bases lay outside the gene matches. The CDR3 coding sequence is TGTGCCAGCAGGCGGGGGAGCACAGATACGCAGTATTTT. Protein sequence: CASRRGSTDTQYF.

The sample holds a few counts of this clonotype. J is TRBJ1-5 and V is TRBV20-1; D call uncertain. V lost 0 bases to trimming and J lost 3 bases, with 6 bases between them. CDR1 DFQATT and CDR2 SNEGSKA come from the germline V gene (reference sequence). The CDR3 consists of 13 residues. For the CDR3, the DNA is TGCAGTGCTAGAGAACAGATCAATCAGCCCCAGCATTTT. Protein: CSAREQINQPQHF.

Many counts were recorded for this clonotype. The rearrangement joins TRBV25-1 to TRBJ1-6; the match to TRBD1 covers 8 bases. Germline V gene data show CDR1 as MGHDK and CDR2 as SYGVNS. V lost 3 bases to trimming and J lost 3 bases; unmatched junction nucleotides: 4. There are 16 residues in the CDR3. CDR3 loop: CASSDSGTGYNSPLHF. CDR3 DNA sequence: TGTGCCAGCAGTGATTCCGGGACAGGCTATAATTCACCCCTCCACTTT.

The chain is built from TRBV2 and TRBJ2-7; 9 bases fit TRBD1. The J segment lost 4 bases and the V segment lost 6 bases, leaving 13 bases of the junction unmatched. The CDR3 contains 16 residues. CDR1 is SNHLY and CDR2 is FYNNEI in the germline V gene. Here the CDR3 reads CASRQQGASPLYEQYF. The CDR3, as DNA: TGTGCCAGCAGGCAACAGGGGGCGTCCCCTCTTTACGAGCAGTACTTC.

J is TRBJ2-3 and V is TRBV7-2; D is possibly TRBD2 (6 bases). The V end was cut by 2 bases, the J end by 6 bases, with 18 bases between. From germline, CDR1 is SGHTA and CDR2 FQGNSA. This CDR3 is built from 16 residues. CDR3 in DNA: TGTGCCAGCAGCTTATCGAGGTTTTCGGGAGCGGATACGCAGTATTTT. It is translated as CASSLSRFSGADTQYF.

The rearrangement links TRBV5-1 to TRBJ2-1; 12 positions match TRBD2. Germline CDR1 SGHRS, CDR2 YFSETQ. This CDR3 contains 22 residues. V was clipped by 3 bases and J by 3 bases; unmatched bases: 22. This chain's CDR3 is CASSWGDIRLAGAPSYYNEQFF. The CDR3 DNA reads as TGCGCCAGCAGCTGGGGAGACATACGACTAGCGGGGGCTCCCTCCTACTACAATGAGCAGTTCTTC.

V is TRBV7-8 and J is TRBJ1-4; TRBD1 matches 7 bases. This CDR3 has 17 amino acids. Germline trimming cut 5 bases from V and 2 bases from J; bases unmatched to any gene: 11. From germline, CDR1 is SGHVS and CDR2 FQNEAQ. The CDR3 here is CASSPGQGEDTNEKLFF. The CDR3 DNA follows: TGTGCCAGCAGCCCCGGCCAGGGGGAGGACACTAATGAAAAACTGTTTTTT. Full variable domain (outside the CDR3, taken from reference TRBV7-8 and TRBJ1-4): GAGVSQSPRYKVAKRGQDVALRCDPISGHVSLFWYQQALGQGPEFLTYFQNEAQLDKSGLPSDRFFAERPEGSVSTLKIQRTQQEDSAVYLCASSPGQGEDTNEKLFFGSGTQLSVL.

This sequence joins TRBV6-1 and TRBJ2-7; D is unresolved. Germline CDR1 reads MNHNS; CDR2 reads SASEGT. Trimming left V 6 bases short and J 7 bases short, with 7 bases between. The CDR3 covers 10 residues. CDR3 protein: CASRDGEQYF. CDR3 sequence (DNA): TGTGCCAGCAGGGACGGAGAGCAGTACTTC.

This clonotype was detected many times. J is TRBJ2-2 and V is TRBV24-1; D is unclear. This CDR3 region has 13 residues. V lost 7 bases and J 4 bases, leaving 9 bases between the germline ends. CDR1 and CDR2 (germline): KGHDR, SFDVKD. CDR3 residues: CATRDVFTGELFF. CDR3 DNA sequence: TGTGCCACCAGGGATGTGTTCACCGGGGAGCTGTTTTTT.

The chain is built from TRBV28 and TRBJ2-5; 10 positions agree with TRBD2. This CDR3 contains 15 residues. CDR1 and CDR2 from the germline V gene are MDHEN and SYDVKM. The ends lost 6 bases at V and 9 bases at J; junction bases unmatched: 13. The CDR3: CASSIAGGRLGAQYF. The CDR3 DNA follows: TGTGCCAGCAGCATAGCGGGAGGCCGCCTAGGGGCCCAGTACTTC.

This clonotype was counted between two and nine times. The rearrangement uses TRBV6-5 and TRBJ2-7, with D possibly being TRBD2 (7 bases). Germline V CDR1 and CDR2: MNHEY, SVGAGI. V dropped 4 bases and J dropped 2 bases, with 15 bases sitting between them. There are 15 residues in the CDR3. Here the CDR3 reads CASSSQGRAAYEQYF. As DNA, the CDR3 is TGTGCCAGCAGTTCTCAGGGGAGGGCAGCCTACGAGCAGTACTTC.

This clonotype was counted between two and nine times. V is TRBV5-4 and J is TRBJ1-1; D is possibly TRBD1 (6 bases). Germline V gene sequence: CDR1 SGHNT, CDR2 YYREEE (reference sequence). The length of the CDR3 is 15 residues. Trimming cost V 5 bases and J 3 bases, with 17 bases left between them. The DNA for the CDR3 is TGTGCCAGCAGAATCGAGGGGGGGCGGGACACTGAAGCTTTCTTT. Residues: CASRIEGGRDTEAFF.

The rearrangement links TRBV30 to TRBJ1-1, with TRBD1 identical over 9 bases. The CDR3 is 14 amino acids. With V trimmed by 0 bases and J by 4 bases, 3 bases remained unmatched. Per germline, CDR1 GTSNPN and CDR2 SVGIG (reference sequence). The CDR3 sequence is CAWSVGQGSTEAFF. The CDR3 nucleotides are TGTGCCTGGAGTGTAGGACAGGGGAGCACTGAAGCTTTCTTT.

This clonotype came up a few times. The chain carries TRBV29-1 and TRBJ1-3; possible D gene TRBD1, 6 bases. The germline CDR1 and CDR2 sequences are SQVTM and ANQGSEA. Trimming cost V 2 bases and J 4 bases, with 12 bases left between them. This CDR3 region has 14 residues. This CDR3 reads CSVESQGWGNTIYF. The CDR3 region has the DNA TGCAGCGTTGAATCACAGGGCTGGGGAAACACCATATATTTT.

This clonotype was seen only a few times. The chain has TRBV7-9 and TRBJ2-2, with D tentatively TRBD1 (6 bases). Between the trimmed V and J ends, which lost 6 bases and 3 bases, there was a span of 17 bases. Germline V gene lookup returns CDR1 SEHNR and CDR2 FQNEAQ (reference sequence). The CDR3 runs to 16 residues. For the CDR3, the DNA is TGTGCCAGCAGGCAAAGGCCAGGGGCGGACACCGGGGAGCTGTTTTTT. This encodes CASRQRPGADTGELFF.

This clonotype was detected ten times or more. The chain carries TRBV29-1 and TRBJ1-6; a weak D match, TRBD1 (6 bases). This CDR3 is built from 14 residues. Trimming removed 7 bases from V and 0 bases from J, with 10 bases in between. Germline CDR1 SQVTM, CDR2 ANQGSEA. In nucleotides, the CDR3 is TGCAGCGGGGGGCGTAGCTCCTATAATTCACCCCTCCACTTT. Translating it yields CSGGRSSYNSPLHF.

The chain is built from TRBV2 and TRBJ2-1; possibly TRBD2 for D (5 bases). Germline V gives CDR1 SNHLY, CDR2 FYNNEI. V lost 6 bases to trimming and J lost 15 bases, with 12 bases between them. CDR3 length: 10 amino acids. The CDR3 spells CASSSGYGFF. DNA of the CDR3: TGTGCCAGCAGCTCGGGATATGGGTTCTTC. The complete variable domain, with remaining parts taken from reference TRBV2 and TRBJ2-1, reads EPEVTQTPSHQVTQMGQEVILRCVPISNHLYFYWYRQILGQKVEFLVSFYNNEISEKSEIFDDQFSVERPDGSNFTLKIRSTKLEDSAMYFCASSSGYGFFGPGTRLTVL.

This clonotype was seen at least ten times. V is TRBV28 and J is TRBJ2-1, with 7 bases identical to TRBD1. V lost 5 bases, J lost 4 bases, and 8 bases stayed unmatched. Germline V lookup: CDR1 MDHEN, CDR2 SYDVKM. This CDR3 is built from 15 residues. CDR3 protein: CASSRRGQIYNEQFF. In DNA form, the CDR3 reads TGTGCCAGCAGTCGAAGGGGACAGATATACAATGAGCAGTTCTTC.

The chain has TRBV9 and TRBJ2-7; 9 nucleotides agree with TRBD2. Germline values: CDR1 SGDLS, CDR2 YYNGEE. CDR3 size: 15 residues. The trim removed 3 bases at V and 3 bases at J, leaving 7 bases unmatched. CDR3 in DNA: TGTGCCAGCAGCGCCCAAACTAGCGGGTTCTACGAGCAGTACTTC. It translates to CASSAQTSGFYEQYF.

This clonotype was observed a few times. The rearrangement links TRBV6-1 to TRBJ2-2; D might be TRBD2 (5 bases). This CDR3 region has 13 residues. Germline V gene data show CDR1 as MNHNS and CDR2 as SASEGT. The V and J ends lost 6 bases and 2 bases respectively, with 7 bases between them. The DNA of the CDR3 is TGTGCCAGCAGGACTACAAACACCGGGGAGCTGTTTTTT. Protein product: CASRTTNTGELFF.

This clonotype was seen a handful of times. This rearrangement joins TRBV7-8 to TRBJ1-1, with 11 bases aligning to TRBD1. Trimming at V came to 1 base and at J to 7 bases, leaving 2 bases not matched to a gene. The CDR3 has 14 amino acids. CDR1 is SGHVS and CDR2 is FQNEAQ in the germline V gene. The CDR3 region has the DNA TGTGCCAGCAGCTTAGGGGGACAGGGGGTTGAAGCTTTCTTT. The encoded protein is CASSLGGQGVEAFF.

This clonotype was seen a handful of times. This chain uses TRBV20-1 with TRBJ2-3, with D perhaps TRBD2 (6 bases). This CDR3 has 15 residues. V dropped 3 bases and J dropped 2 bases, with 15 bases sitting between them. Germline loops: CDR1 DFQATT, CDR2 SNEGSKA (reference sequence). In DNA, the CDR3 is TGCAGTGCTAGTCTTTCTAGCGTGAACACAGATACGCAGTATTTT. It specifies CSASLSSVNTDTQYF.

This clonotype was found many times. The chain is built from TRBV30 and TRBJ1-4; perhaps TRBD1 as D (5 bases). Germline V gene lookup returns CDR1 GTSNPN and CDR2 SVGIG (reference sequence). V was cut by 5 bases and J by 8 bases, with 15 bases left in between. CDR3 length: 13 amino acids. Written as DNA, the CDR3 is TGTGCCTGGGCCAGGGCTCAACGAGAAAAACTGTTTTTT. Translated: CAWARAQREKLFF.

At least ten counts were recorded for this clonotype. V gene TRBV12-3 or TRBV12-4 combines with J gene TRBJ1-5, with D unresolved. The CDR3 contains 11 residues. Trimming took off 5 bases at V and 9 bases at J, with 8 bases between the two ends. This CDR3 is CASSRSGPQHF. CDR3 DNA: TGTGCCAGCAGTCGGTCCGGGCCCCAGCATTTT.

This chain joins TRBV6-1 and TRBJ1-1; D possibly corresponds to TRBD1 (6 bases). The V and J ends lost 4 bases and 4 bases respectively, with 13 bases between them. The CDR3 extends over 14 amino acids. The germline V gene encodes CDR1 MNHNS and CDR2 SASEGT. CDR3 DNA sequence: TGTGCCAGCAGTGTGGGATACAGGGCCACTGAAGCTTTCTTT. It specifies CASSVGYRATEAFF.